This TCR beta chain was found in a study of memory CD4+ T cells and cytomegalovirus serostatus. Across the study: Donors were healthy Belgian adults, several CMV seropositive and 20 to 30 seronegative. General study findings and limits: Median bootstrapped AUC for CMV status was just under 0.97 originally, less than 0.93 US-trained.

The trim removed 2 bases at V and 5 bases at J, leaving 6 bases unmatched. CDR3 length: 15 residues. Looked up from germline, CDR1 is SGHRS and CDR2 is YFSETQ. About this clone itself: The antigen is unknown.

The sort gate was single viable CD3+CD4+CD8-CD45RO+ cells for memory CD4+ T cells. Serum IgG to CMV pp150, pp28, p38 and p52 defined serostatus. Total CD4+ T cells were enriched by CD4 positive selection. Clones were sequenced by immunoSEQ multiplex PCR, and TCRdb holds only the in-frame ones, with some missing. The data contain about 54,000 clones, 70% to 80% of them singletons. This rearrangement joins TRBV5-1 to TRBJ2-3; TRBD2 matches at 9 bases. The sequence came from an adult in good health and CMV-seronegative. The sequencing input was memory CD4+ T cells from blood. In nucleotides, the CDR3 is TGCGCCAGCAGCTTTGGGGATAGCGGGGGAGATACGCAGTATTTT. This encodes CASSFGDSGGDTQYF.